One sample yielded the 26 T cell receptor beta chains listed below, sequenced in a study of T cell changes during pregnancy in multiple sclerosis. The data were produced by immunoSEQ multiplex PCR, yet TCRdb's version contains in-frame clones alone and is incomplete. The repertoire holds approximately 50,000 clones, with about 93% as singletons. Sequences were derived from CD4+ T cells from peripheral blood mononuclear cells, sampled after pregnancy. The receptors derive from a female donor with multiple sclerosis, enrolled in a pregnancy study.

Only a few counts were recorded for this clone. The chain is built from TRBV6-1 and TRBJ2-7, with 10 bases matching TRBD1. J lost 3 bases, V lost 9 bases, and 5 bases had no gene match. Germline assignment: CDR1 MNHNS and CDR2 SASEGT. The length of the CDR3 is 13 residues. The CDR3 DNA follows: TGTGCCAGGATCCGGGACAGGGGCTACGAGCAGTACTTC. Translated, it gives CARIRDRGYEQYF.

A word on this clone: Other DNA sequences in this sample translate to the same CDR3. CDR3 amino acids: CSVRDSNYGYTF. CDR3 DNA sequence: TGCAGCGTGCGGGACAGTAACTATGGCTACACCTTC. The V gene is TRBV29-1, the J gene TRBJ1-2, with TRBD1 identical over 7 bases. Germline lookup yields CDR1 SQVTM and CDR2 ANQGSEA. This CDR3 spans 12 amino acids. V lost 6 bases, J lost 1 base, and 2 bases stayed unmatched.

This chain joins TRBV10-3 and TRBJ1-5; TRBD1 matches 10 bases. The V gene end was trimmed by 4 bases and the J gene end by 4 bases; junction bases not matched to a gene: 4. The CDR3 consists of 15 residues. In germline, CDR1 is ENHRY, CDR2 SYGVKD. This chain's CDR3 is CAISGPGQGNQPQHF. The DNA of the CDR3 is TGTGCCATCAGTGGACCGGGACAGGGGAATCAGCCCCAGCATTTT.

The rearrangement joins TRBV7-9 to TRBJ1-3; 9 bases match TRBD1. The CDR3 is made up of 17 amino acids. The J segment lost 0 bases and the V segment lost 3 bases, leaving 6 bases of the junction unmatched. Germline lookup yields CDR1 SEHNR and CDR2 FQNEAQ (reference sequence). The DNA for the CDR3 is TGTGCCAGCAGCTTGGTCTGGGACAGGGACTCTGGAAACACCATATATTTT. Translation gives CASSLVWDRDSGNTIYF.

This chain links TRBV27 with TRBJ2-4; perhaps TRBD2 as D (6 bases). Germline V gene data show CDR1 as MNHEY and CDR2 as SMNVEV (reference sequence). V was pared by 2 bases and J by 3 bases, with 14 bases between. The CDR3 runs to 16 residues. CDR3 coding DNA: TGTGCCAGCAGTTTAGGCGGGGAATGGAGCAAAAACATTCAGTACTTC. This encodes CASSLGGEWSKNIQYF.

The rearrangement joins TRBV7-9 to TRBJ2-3; 10 positions match TRBD2. Germline CDR1 and CDR2: SEHNR and FQNEAQ (reference sequence). V lost 4 bases, J lost 5 bases, and 3 bases stayed unmatched. The CDR3 has 14 residues. CDR3 sequence (DNA): TGTGCCAGCAGCTCGCGACTAGCGGGAGATACGCAGTATTTT. Translation: CASSSRLAGDTQYF.

The chain is built from TRBV5-1 and TRBJ2-4; TRBD2 matches 7 bases. The CDR3 consists of 16 residues. V was pared by 0 bases and J by 0 bases, with 3 bases of the junction left unmatched. Germline values: CDR1 SGHRS, CDR2 YFSETQ. CDR3 protein: CASSLVVAGAKNIQYF. CDR3 DNA sequence: TGCGCCAGCAGCTTGGTGGTAGCGGGAGCCAAAAACATTCAGTACTTC.

The J gene is TRBJ2-1, the V gene TRBV5-1; 12 nucleotides line up with TRBD2. The V and J ends lost 3 bases and 10 bases, in that order; junction bases with no gene match: 8. CDR3 length equals 15 residues. Germline V gene sequence: CDR1 SGHRS, CDR2 YFSETQ. The CDR3 loop reads CASSSRLAGVDEQFF. The CDR3 DNA is TGCGCCAGCAGCTCTAGACTAGCGGGAGTAGACGAGCAGTTCTTC.

For the CDR3, the DNA is TGCAGGACCACTAAGGCCTACGAGCAGTACTTC. Its protein product is CRTTKAYEQYF. The chain links TRBV20-1 to TRBJ2-7; D unclear. Germline values: CDR1 DFQATT, CDR2 SNEGSKA (reference sequence). The CDR3 extends over 11 amino acids.

The V and J genes are TRBV2 and TRBJ2-7; D might be TRBD1 (6 bases). The germline V gene has CDR1 SNHLY and CDR2 FYNNEI. Trimming shortened V by 5 bases and J by 4 bases, and 9 bases separated the two germline ends. CDR3 length: 12 residues. In DNA form, the CDR3 reads TGTGCCAGCAGTACCACAGGGTACGAGCAGTACTTC. Encoded protein: CASSTTGYEQYF.

The rearrangement links TRBV19 to TRBJ1-5; D perhaps matches TRBD1 (6 bases). The germline V and J ends were trimmed by 5 bases and 7 bases, with 15 bases remaining between them. The CDR3 length is 14 residues. Looked up from germline, CDR1 is LNHDA and CDR2 is SQIVND (reference sequence). CDR3 coding DNA: TGTGCCAGTAGTTTAAACAGGGCGGGCCAGCCCCAGCATTTT. This encodes CASSLNRAGQPQHF. The entire variable domain, with the rest obtained from reference TRBV19 and TRBJ1-5, is as follows: DGGITQSPKYLFRKEGQNVTLSCEQNLNHDAMYWYRQDPGQGLRLIYYSQIVNDFQKGDIAEGYSVSREKKESFPLTVTSAQKNPTAFYLCASSLNRAGQPQHFGDGTRLSIL.

The V and J genes are TRBV9 and TRBJ1-3; a possible D gene is TRBD1 (6 bases). Trimming removed 0 bases at V and 3 bases at J, with 16 bases between. CDR3 length: 17 residues. In germline, CDR1 is SGDLS, CDR2 YYNGEE. CDR3 coding DNA: TGTGCCAGCAGCGTAGACCCCCCAGGGGCACTTGGAAACACCATATATTTT. Translated: CASSVDPPGALGNTIYF.

The chain uses TRBV6-5 and TRBJ1-3; perhaps TRBD1 as D (5 bases). Germline-derived CDR1 and CDR2 are MNHEY and SVGAGI. CDR3 length equals 13 residues. The ends were cut back, 9 bases at V and 0 bases at J, with 9 bases in the middle. The CDR3: CASCGASGNTIYF. CDR3 sequence (DNA): TGTGCCAGTTGTGGGGCCTCTGGAAACACCATATATTTT.

The chain carries TRBV29-1 and TRBJ1-1; weak D call: TRBD1 (6 bases). Germline values: CDR1 SQVTM, CDR2 ANQGSEA. Trimming shortened V by 7 bases and J by 2 bases, and 11 bases separated the two germline ends. CDR3 length: 12 amino acids. The CDR3 region has the DNA TGCAGCGGGATCAGGGGTAACACTGAAGCTTTCTTT. Its protein is CSGIRGNTEAFF.

This clone was found a few times. The J gene is TRBJ2-5, the V gene TRBV5-1; D call uncertain. The V gene lost 3 bases and the J gene lost 2 bases, with 14 bases spanning the gap. In germline, CDR1 is SGHRS, CDR2 YFSETQ. This CDR3 is built from 15 residues. CDR3 bases: TGCGCCAGCAGCTCAGGATCTGGGCGACAAGAGACCCAGTACTTC. This codes for CASSSGSGRQETQYF.

The V gene is TRBV5-6, the J gene TRBJ1-2; D is uncertain. Per germline, CDR1 SGHDT and CDR2 YYEEEE. Trimming cost V 1 base and J 8 bases, with 18 bases left between them. The length of the CDR3 is 15 residues. The chain's CDR3 is CASSLTVQLPRGYTF. DNA for the CDR3: TGTGCCAGCAGCTTGACAGTTCAGCTACCCCGGGGCTACACCTTC.

The chain joins TRBV19 to TRBJ1-1; no clear D. The CDR3 has 12 amino acids. In germline, CDR1 is LNHDA, CDR2 SQIVND (reference sequence). The V end lost 3 bases, the J end lost 4 bases, and 6 bases lay between the germline ends. In DNA form, the CDR3 reads TGTGCCAGTAGTATGAGGCGCACTGAAGCTTTCTTT. It encodes CASSMRRTEAFF.

This chain links TRBV19 with TRBJ1-1; no clear D gene. The CDR3 length is 14 residues. The germline CDR1 and CDR2 sequences are LNHDA and SQIVND (reference sequence). V was cut by 4 bases and J by 0 bases, with 9 bases left in between. The CDR3 DNA follows: TGTGCCAGTAGTACTACTTACCTGAACACTGAAGCTTTCTTT. It is translated as CASSTTYLNTEAFF.

This chain links TRBV9 with TRBJ1-2, with a possible D match to TRBD1 (6 bases). With 4 bases removed from V and 3 bases from J, the gap between germline ends came to 13 bases. CDR1 is SGDLS and CDR2 is YYNGEE in the germline V gene. CDR3 length: 14 amino acids. CDR3 DNA: TGTGCCAGCAGCCCCCGGACAGCTTACTATGGCTACACCTTC. Amino acids: CASSPRTAYYGYTF. Based on the CDR3 plus reference TRBV9 and TRBJ1-2, the full variable domain is DSGVTQTPKHLITATGQRVTLRCSPRSGDLSVYWYQQSLDQGLQFLIQYYNGEERAKGNILERFSAQQFPDLHSELNLSSLELGDSALYFCASSPRTAYYGYTFGSGTRLTVV.

The chain has TRBV5-4 and TRBJ2-5; 14 bases line up with TRBD2. Looked up from germline, CDR1 is SGHNT and CDR2 is YYREEE (reference sequence). This CDR3 is 16 amino acids long. After removal of 5 bases from V and 4 bases from J, the junction contained 7 bases not matched to a gene. CDR3 bases: TGTGCCAGCAGTAGACCGGGACTAGCGGGAGTAGAGACCCAGTACTTC. Its protein product is CASSRPGLAGVETQYF.

The V call is TRBV30, the J call TRBJ2-3, with D hard to call. Germline CDR1 and CDR2: GTSNPN and SVGIG (reference sequence). The length of the CDR3 is 11 residues. Trimming took 2 bases from V and 3 from J, leaving 3 bases between them. CDR3: CAWSPTDTQYF. CDR3 bases: TGTGCCTGGAGTCCAACAGATACGCAGTATTTT.

The V gene is TRBV7-2, the J gene TRBJ2-3, with 8 nucleotides matching TRBD1. The germline gives CDR1 SGHTA, CDR2 FQGNSA. J lost 4 bases, V lost 4 bases, and 4 bases had no gene match. The length of the CDR3 is 14 residues. The CDR3 DNA reads as TGTGCCAGCAGCTCCGACAGGGGCGCAGATACGCAGTATTTT. Translated, it gives CASSSDRGADTQYF.

The rearrangement links TRBV29-1 to TRBJ1-2; TRBD1 matches at 7 bases. There are 12 residues in the CDR3. The J segment lost 5 bases and the V segment lost 4 bases, leaving 4 bases of the junction unmatched. Per germline, CDR1 SQVTM and CDR2 ANQGSEA. The CDR3 DNA follows: TGCAGCGTTGCCCGGGACAGTTATGGCTACACCTTC. Encoded protein: CSVARDSYGYTF. Full variable domain (outside the CDR3, taken from reference TRBV29-1 and TRBJ1-2): SAVISQKPSRDICQRGTSLTIQCQVDSQVTMMFWYRQQPGQSLTLIATANQGSEATYESGFVIDKFPISRPNLTFSTLTVSNMSPEDSSIYLCSVARDSYGYTFGSGTRLTVV.

The J gene is TRBJ2-7, the V gene TRBV7-2; weak D call: TRBD1 (6 bases). The CDR3 spans 15 residues. CDR1 is SGHTA and CDR2 is FQGNSA in the germline V gene. V lost 5 bases, J lost 1 base, and 15 bases lay in between. The CDR3 protein is CASSIRGYGSYEQYF. The CDR3 coding sequence is TGTGCCAGCAGCATCAGGGGTTACGGGTCCTACGAGCAGTACTTC.

This chain links TRBV5-1 with TRBJ2-7; 9 bases fit TRBD1. CDR1 is SGHRS and CDR2 is YFSETQ in the germline V gene. There are 14 residues in the CDR3. Trimming at V came to 2 bases and at J to 3 bases, leaving 3 bases not matched to a gene. The CDR3 loop reads CASSFRDRDYEQYF. In nucleotides, the CDR3 is TGCGCCAGCAGCTTCCGGGACAGGGACTACGAGCAGTACTTC.

The chain joins TRBV5-1 to TRBJ2-7; possibly TRBD2 for D (5 bases). Germline assignment: CDR1 SGHRS and CDR2 YFSETQ. The CDR3 spans 13 residues. With 4 bases removed from V and 0 bases from J, the gap between germline ends came to 8 bases. CDR3 region: CASSGLVSYEQYF. CDR3 sequence (DNA): TGCGCCAGCAGCGGACTTGTCTCCTACGAGCAGTACTTC.